This T cell receptor (beta chain) originates from a study of T cells in Graves' hyperthyroidism and ophthalmopathy. Study information: Initial diagnosis, before any treatment, was when peripheral blood was collected.

The CDR3 is 13 amino acids. The germline V gene encodes CDR1 KGHDR and CDR2 SFDVKD. V was trimmed by 4 bases and J by 6 bases, leaving 9 bases between them. Across 18 months, stable Graves' hyperthyroidism was marked by no progression to ophthalmopathy. The patients, who ranged from 18 to 65 in age, presented with newly diagnosed hyperthyroidism lasting under 2 months. Amplification yielded TCR beta CDR3 regions, with RNA transcripts as the source. RT-PCR in the first round (using the HTBI primer set) targeted the TCR CDR3. MiXCR, applied by TCRdb to the multiplex PCR reads, yields one record per CDR3 protein. The data show about 420,000 distinct CDR3 sequences, with around a sixth seen just once and 13% to 15% held by the top ten. In its sample, this clonotype was seen many times. The antigen remains unidentified. Study results and limitations: Most clonotypes expanded in thyroid above 0.001 were likewise present in blood.

This chain joins TRBV24-1 and TRBJ2-1; D is uncertain. The TCR sequence derives from a woman between 18 and 29 years old with Graves' hyperthyroidism. Source material: blood. The CDR3 DNA sequence: TGTGCCACCAGTGACTTCAACGCCAATGAGCAGTTCTTC. This gives the protein CATSDFNANEQFF.